Sequencing of this TCR beta chain was carried out in a study of blood T cell repertoires in COVID-19. For the study at large: The United States, Italy and Spain supplied acute and convalescent COVID-19 samples. PBMCs, B-cell-depleted T cells, or T cells provided the cDNA or gDNA that made up the material.

Per the original data handling: Estimates of nucleated cell counts were drawn from the amplification of reference gene primers. Clones were read by immunoSEQ multiplex PCR, and TCRdb kept only the in-frame ones, dropping some. D and trimming come from the DNA, and the V and J calls and clone size come from that table. Among roughly 20,000 clones listed, 80% to 90% were seen once. Germline V lookup: CDR1 SGHNT, CDR2 YYREEE (reference sequence). V gave up 1 base and J gave up 0 bases, with 8 bases separating them. The CDR3 is 15 residues long. This clonotype was sampled from a human donor in a cohort sampled during active COVID-19. This chain uses TRBV5-4 with TRBJ1-3; D is ambiguous. The sequencing sample was made of peripheral blood. The chain's CDR3 is CASSLLTTSGNTIYF. CDR3 DNA sequence: TGTGCCAGCAGCTTGTTAACAACCTCTGGAAACACCATATATTTT. The full variable domain, with the rest looked up from reference TRBV5-4 and TRBJ1-3, is ETGVTQSPTHLIKTRGQQVTLRCSSQSGHNTVSWYQQALGQGPQFIFQYYREEENGRGNFPPRFSGLQFPNYSSELNVNALELDDSALYLCASSLLTTSGNTIYFGEGSWLTVV.